The entry below gives a single T cell receptor (beta chain) sequence along with its context. These data belong to a study of beta chain features in type 1 diabetes. The CDR3 spans 14 residues. In germline, CDR1 is SNHLY, CDR2 FYNNEI. V trimming: 7 bases; J trimming: 1 base; junction bases outside the gene matches: 4. Expressed TCRB transcripts were sequenced after all isolated RNA was converted to cDNA. Some clones are missing from TCRdb's copy, which holds only in-frame ones; the method was immunoSEQ multiplex PCR. The sample contains roughly 300,000 clones, approximately 14% of which appear only once.

The clonotype originates from a man aged 25 to 45 in good health. The chain combines TRBV2 with TRBJ2-5; TRBD2 matches 9 bases. The source material was central memory CD4+ T cells from blood. The CDR3: CASKSGRSQETQYF. The CDR3 DNA follows: TGTGCCAGCAAGAGCGGGAGGTCCCAAGAGACCCAGTACTTC.